The next 10 T cell receptor beta chains were all read from a single sample in a study of cytomegalovirus exposure and HLA in healthy donors. Data came from immunoSEQ multiplex PCR; TCRdb stores just in-frame clones and leaves some out. The sample records a few hundred thousand clones, roughly 90% being singletons. Sequencing used PBMCs. These receptors all stem from a woman aged 18-35 years in good health and CMV-seronegative.

J is TRBJ2-7 and V is TRBV19; TRBD1 is a possible D gene (6 bases). The CDR3 loop spans 13 amino acids. Germline V gene data show CDR1 as LNHDA and CDR2 as SQIVND (reference sequence). V gave up 9 bases and J gave up 5 bases, with 17 bases separating them. Written as DNA, the CDR3 is TGTGCCAGCTCCCCGGGACAAATCAACGAGCAGTACTTC. This codes for CASSPGQINEQYF.

The chain has TRBV28 and TRBJ2-7; TRBD2 agrees at 8 bases. The CDR3 sequence is 14 residues long. Trimming removed 6 bases from V and 3 bases from J; junction bases left unmatched: 7. Germline values: CDR1 MDHEN, CDR2 SYDVKM. CDR3 bases: TGTGCCAGCAGACGGCGGGGGGAACTCTACGAGCAGTACTTC. Amino acid sequence: CASRRRGELYEQYF.

This clone has only one observation. The V gene is TRBV11-2, the J gene TRBJ2-1; the match to TRBD2 covers 7 bases. Germline V CDR1 and CDR2: SGHAT, FQNNGV. CDR3 size: 16 residues. The V gene end was trimmed by 5 bases and the J gene end by 5 bases; junction bases not matched to a gene: 12. CDR3 nucleotides: TGTGCCAGCAGCCCACTAACCCCGCTAGCGGACAATGAGCAGTTCTTC. Translated: CASSPLTPLADNEQFF.

This clone was seen more than once but under ten times. Other DNA sequences in this specimen translate into the identical CDR3. V and J are TRBV7-9 and TRBJ1-2; D might be TRBD1 (5 bases). CDR3 length equals 13 residues. Per germline, CDR1 SEHNR and CDR2 FQNEAQ (reference sequence). V was trimmed by 5 bases and J by 7 bases, leaving 14 bases between them. This chain's CDR3 is CASSPNRGGGYTF. In nucleotides, the CDR3 is TGTGCCAGCAGCCCAAACCGCGGGGGTGGCTACACCTTC. Full variable domain (remainder filled in from reference TRBV7-9 and TRBJ1-2): DTGVSQNPRHKITKRGQNVTFRCDPISEHNRLYWYRQTLGQGPEFLTYFQNEAQLEKSRLLSDRFSAERPKGSFSTLEIQRTEQGDSAMYLCASSPNRGGGYTFGSGTRLTVV.

The chain couples TRBV27 to TRBJ1-2, with 7 nucleotides matching TRBD1. CDR3 length: 15 residues. With 5 bases clipped from V and 4 bases from J, the junction kept 10 bases outside the gene matches. Germline V gene lookup returns CDR1 MNHEY and CDR2 SMNVEV (reference sequence). This chain's CDR3 is CASSIRQGVGYGYTF. The DNA for the CDR3 is TGTGCCAGCAGTATACGACAGGGTGTGGGCTATGGCTACACCTTC.

The chain joins TRBV13 to TRBJ1-1; D is possibly TRBD1 (5 bases). CDR1 is PRHDT and CDR2 is FYEKMQ in the germline V gene (reference sequence). This CDR3 region has 13 residues. The germline V and J ends were trimmed by 4 bases and 5 bases, with 11 bases remaining between them. DNA of the CDR3: TGTGCCAGCAGCTCCGGGGACTTTACTGAAGCTTTCTTT. This codes for CASSSGDFTEAFF.

The chain has TRBV10-1 and TRBJ2-7; maybe TRBD2 (6 bases). CDR1 is WNHNN, CDR2 SYGVQD, per germline (reference sequence). V was cut by 2 bases and J by 6 bases, with 14 bases left in between. The CDR3 totals 14 residues. CDR3: CASSEVGLGSEQYF. The CDR3 coding sequence is TGCGCCAGCAGTGAGGTGGGTCTCGGGAGCGAGCAGTACTTC.

The rearrangement joins TRBV5-4 to TRBJ2-3, with 8 positions matching TRBD2. V was pared by 4 bases and J by 4 bases, with 8 bases of the junction left unmatched. The germline gives CDR1 SGHNT, CDR2 YYREEE (reference sequence). CDR3 length equals 15 residues. The CDR3 DNA follows: TGTGCCAGCAGCGTCACCGGGACTAGGGCAGATACGCAGTATTTT. The encoded protein is CASSVTGTRADTQYF.

V usage is TRBV6-1 and J usage is TRBJ1-4; maybe TRBD1 (5 bases). Germline loops: CDR1 MNHNS, CDR2 SASEGT. CDR3 size: 15 residues. V lost 0 bases, J lost 8 bases, and 13 bases lay in between. The CDR3 region is CASSEATGGGEKLFF. As DNA, the CDR3 is TGTGCCAGCAGTGAAGCAACGGGGGGGGGAGAAAAACTGTTTTTT.

This chain uses TRBV4-2 with TRBJ2-1; 12 bases fit TRBD2. Germline V gene lookup returns CDR1 LGHNA and CDR2 YNFKEQ. CDR3 length equals 20 residues. V was pared by 0 bases and J by 3 bases, with 12 bases of the junction left unmatched. The CDR3: CASSQDERPKGLAGYNEQFF. CDR3 nucleotides: TGTGCCAGCAGCCAAGATGAAAGGCCGAAGGGACTAGCGGGCTACAATGAGCAGTTCTTC.